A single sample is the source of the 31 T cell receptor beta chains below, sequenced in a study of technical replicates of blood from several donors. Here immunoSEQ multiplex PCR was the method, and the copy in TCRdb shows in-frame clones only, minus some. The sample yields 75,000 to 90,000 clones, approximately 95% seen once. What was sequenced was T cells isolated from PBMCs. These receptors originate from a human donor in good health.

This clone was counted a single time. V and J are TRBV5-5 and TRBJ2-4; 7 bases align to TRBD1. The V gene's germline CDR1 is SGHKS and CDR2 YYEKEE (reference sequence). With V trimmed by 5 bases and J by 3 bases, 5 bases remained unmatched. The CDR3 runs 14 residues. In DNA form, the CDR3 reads TGTGCCAGCAGTCAGGGGGTGGGCAAAAACATTCAGTACTTC. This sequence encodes CASSQGVGKNIQYF.

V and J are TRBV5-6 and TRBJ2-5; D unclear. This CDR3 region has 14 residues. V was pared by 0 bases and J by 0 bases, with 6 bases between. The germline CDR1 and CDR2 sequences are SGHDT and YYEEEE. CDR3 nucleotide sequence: TGTGCCAGCAGCTTGGCCTACTACCAAGAGACCCAGTACTTC. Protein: CASSLAYYQETQYF. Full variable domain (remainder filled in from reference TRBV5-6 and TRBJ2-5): DAGVTQSPTHLIKTRGQQVTLRCSPKSGHDTVSWYQQALGQGPQFIFQYYEEEERQRGNFPDRFSGHQFPNYSSELNVNALLLGDSALYLCASSLAYYQETQYFGPGTRLLVL.

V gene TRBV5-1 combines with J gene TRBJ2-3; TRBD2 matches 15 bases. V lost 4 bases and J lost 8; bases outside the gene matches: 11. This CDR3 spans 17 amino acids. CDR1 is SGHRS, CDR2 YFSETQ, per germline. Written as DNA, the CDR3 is TGCGCCAGCAGCCCCGGACTAGCGGGAGGGCCTTTAGGTACGCAGTATTTT. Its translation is CASSPGLAGGPLGTQYF.

CDR3 DNA sequence: TGTGCCAGCAGTTCGGGACTCCTTCAAGAGACCCAGTACTTC. Protein sequence: CASSSGLLQETQYF. The gene calls are TRBV7-9 and TRBJ2-5; D might be TRBD2 (6 bases). Germline CDR1 is SEHNR and CDR2 is FQNEAQ (reference sequence). The CDR3 is 14 residues long. The germline V and J ends were trimmed by 6 bases and 2 bases, with 13 bases remaining between them.

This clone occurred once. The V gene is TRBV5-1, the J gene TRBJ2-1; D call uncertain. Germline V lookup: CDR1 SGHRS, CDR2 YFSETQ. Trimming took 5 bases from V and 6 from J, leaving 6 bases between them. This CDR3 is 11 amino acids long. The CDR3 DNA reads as TGCGCCAGCAGTCGAGCCAATGAGCAGTTCTTC. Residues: CASSRANEQFF.

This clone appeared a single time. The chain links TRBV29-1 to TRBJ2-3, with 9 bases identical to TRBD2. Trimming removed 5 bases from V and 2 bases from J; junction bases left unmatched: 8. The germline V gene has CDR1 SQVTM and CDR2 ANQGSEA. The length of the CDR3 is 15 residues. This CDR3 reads CSVRSSGIDTDTQYF. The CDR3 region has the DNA TGCAGCGTTAGGTCTAGCGGGATCGACACAGATACGCAGTATTTT.

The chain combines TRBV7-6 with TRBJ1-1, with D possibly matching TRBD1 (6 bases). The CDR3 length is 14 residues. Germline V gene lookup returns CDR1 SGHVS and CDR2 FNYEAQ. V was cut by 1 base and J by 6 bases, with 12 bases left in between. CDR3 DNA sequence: TGTGCCAGCAGCTTAGGCACAGGGCCCTCTGAAGCTTTCTTT. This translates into CASSLGTGPSEAFF. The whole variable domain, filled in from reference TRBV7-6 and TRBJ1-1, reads GAGVSQSPRYKVTKRGQDVALRCDPISGHVSLYWYRQALGQGPEFLTYFNYEAQQDKSGLPNDRFSAERPEGSISTLTIQRTEQRDSAMYRCASSLGTGPSEAFFGQGTRLTVV.

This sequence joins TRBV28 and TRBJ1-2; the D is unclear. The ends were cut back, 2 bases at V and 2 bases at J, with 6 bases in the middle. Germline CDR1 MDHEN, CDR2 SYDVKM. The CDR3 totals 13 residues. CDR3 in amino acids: CASSLGQNYGYTF. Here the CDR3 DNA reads TGTGCCAGCAGTTTAGGCCAGAACTATGGCTACACCTTC.

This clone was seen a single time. For the CDR3, the DNA is TGTGCCAGCAGTGATCTGCCGCCGCGGGAAAAACTGTTTTTT. This translates into CASSDLPPREKLFF. V gene TRBV6-1 combines with J gene TRBJ1-4, with unresolved D. This CDR3 has 14 residues. From germline, CDR1 is MNHNS and CDR2 SASEGT. V was clipped by 3 bases and J by 8 bases, with 13 bases between them.

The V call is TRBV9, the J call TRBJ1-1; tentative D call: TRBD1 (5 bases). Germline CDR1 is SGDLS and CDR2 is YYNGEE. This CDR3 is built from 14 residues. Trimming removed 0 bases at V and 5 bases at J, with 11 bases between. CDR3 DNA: TGTGCCAGCAGCGTAGATGGGGGAGGGACTGAAGCTTTCTTT. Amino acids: CASSVDGGGTEAFF.

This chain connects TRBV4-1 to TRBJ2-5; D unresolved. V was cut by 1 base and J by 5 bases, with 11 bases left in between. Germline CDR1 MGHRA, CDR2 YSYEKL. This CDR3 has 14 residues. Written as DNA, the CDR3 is TGCGCCAGCAGCCAAGGATTGGGCGTTGAGACCCAGTACTTC. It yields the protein CASSQGLGVETQYF.

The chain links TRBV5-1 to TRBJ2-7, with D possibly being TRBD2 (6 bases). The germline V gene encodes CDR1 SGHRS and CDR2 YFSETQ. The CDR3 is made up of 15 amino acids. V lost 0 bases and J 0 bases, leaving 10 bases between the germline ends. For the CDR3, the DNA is TGCGCCAGCAGCTTGGTTCGGGGGTTCTCCTACGAGCAGTACTTC. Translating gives CASSLVRGFSYEQYF.

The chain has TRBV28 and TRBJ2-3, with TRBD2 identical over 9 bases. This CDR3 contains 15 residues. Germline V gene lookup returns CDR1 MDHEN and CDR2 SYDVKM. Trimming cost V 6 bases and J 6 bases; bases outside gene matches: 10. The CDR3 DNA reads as TGTGCCAGCAGCATCACTAGCGGGCGGCGGGATACGCAGTATTTT. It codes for CASSITSGRRDTQYF.

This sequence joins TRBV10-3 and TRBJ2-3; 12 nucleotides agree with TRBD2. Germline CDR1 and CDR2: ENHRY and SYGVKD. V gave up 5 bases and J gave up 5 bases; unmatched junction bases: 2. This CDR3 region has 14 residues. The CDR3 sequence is CAISPGLAGDTQYF. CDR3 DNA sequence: TGTGCCATCAGTCCGGGACTAGCGGGAGATACGCAGTATTTT.

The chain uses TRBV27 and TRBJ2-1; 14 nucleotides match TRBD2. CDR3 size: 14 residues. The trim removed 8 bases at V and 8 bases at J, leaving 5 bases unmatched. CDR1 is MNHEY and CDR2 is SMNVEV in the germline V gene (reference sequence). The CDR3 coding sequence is TGTGCCAGCGGGACTAGCGGGAGTCTCTATGAGCAGTTCTTC. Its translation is CASGTSGSLYEQFF.

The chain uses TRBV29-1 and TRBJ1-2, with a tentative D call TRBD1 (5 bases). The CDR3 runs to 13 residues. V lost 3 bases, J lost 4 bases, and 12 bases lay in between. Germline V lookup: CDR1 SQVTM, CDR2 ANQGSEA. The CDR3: CSVEGGRGYGYTF. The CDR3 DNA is TGCAGCGTTGAGGGGGGTCGTGGCTATGGCTACACCTTC. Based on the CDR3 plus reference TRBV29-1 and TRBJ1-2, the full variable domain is SAVISQKPSRDICQRGTSLTIQCQVDSQVTMMFWYRQQPGQSLTLIATANQGSEATYESGFVIDKFPISRPNLTFSTLTVSNMSPEDSSIYLCSVEGGRGYGYTFGSGTRLTVV.

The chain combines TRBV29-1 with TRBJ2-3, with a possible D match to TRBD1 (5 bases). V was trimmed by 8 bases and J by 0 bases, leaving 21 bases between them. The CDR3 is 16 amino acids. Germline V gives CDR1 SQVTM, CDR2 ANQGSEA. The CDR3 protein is CSFLSLYRSSTDTQYF. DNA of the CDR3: TGCAGCTTCCTTAGCCTTTACAGGTCTAGCACAGATACGCAGTATTTT.

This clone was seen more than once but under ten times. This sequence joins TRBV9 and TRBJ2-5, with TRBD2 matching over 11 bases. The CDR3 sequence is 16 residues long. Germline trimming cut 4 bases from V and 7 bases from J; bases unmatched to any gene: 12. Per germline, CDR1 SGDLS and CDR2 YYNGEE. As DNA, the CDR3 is TGTGCCAGCAGCACCTCGGGACTAGCGGACCTTGCGACCCAGTACTTC. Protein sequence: CASSTSGLADLATQYF.

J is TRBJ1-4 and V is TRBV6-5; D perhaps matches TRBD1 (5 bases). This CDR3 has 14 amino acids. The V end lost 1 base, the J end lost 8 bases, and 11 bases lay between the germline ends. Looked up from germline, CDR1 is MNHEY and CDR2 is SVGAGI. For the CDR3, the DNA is TGTGCCAGCAGTTACTATGGGGCAGGGGAAAAACTGTTTTTT. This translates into CASSYYGAGEKLFF.

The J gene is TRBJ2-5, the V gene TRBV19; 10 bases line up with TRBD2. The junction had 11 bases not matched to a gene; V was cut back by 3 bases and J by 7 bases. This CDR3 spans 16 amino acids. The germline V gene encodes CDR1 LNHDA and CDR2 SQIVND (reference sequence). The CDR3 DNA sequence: TGTGCCAGTAGTATGAGCGCTAGCGGGAGCATGAGGACCCAGTACTTC. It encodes CASSMSASGSMRTQYF.

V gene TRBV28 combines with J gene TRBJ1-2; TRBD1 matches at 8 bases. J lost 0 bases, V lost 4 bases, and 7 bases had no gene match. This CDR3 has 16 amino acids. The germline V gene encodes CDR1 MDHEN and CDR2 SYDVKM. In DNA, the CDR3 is TGTGCCAGCAGTTGGGGACAGGCTGAAGCTAACTATGGCTACACCTTC. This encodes CASSWGQAEANYGYTF.

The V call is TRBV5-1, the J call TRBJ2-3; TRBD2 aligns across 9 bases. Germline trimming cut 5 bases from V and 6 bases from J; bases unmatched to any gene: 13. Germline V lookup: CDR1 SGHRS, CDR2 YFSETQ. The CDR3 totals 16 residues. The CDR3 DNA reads TGCGCCAGCAGGGGCCATAGCGGGAGCGGTAGTGATACGCAGTATTTT. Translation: CASRGHSGSGSDTQYF.

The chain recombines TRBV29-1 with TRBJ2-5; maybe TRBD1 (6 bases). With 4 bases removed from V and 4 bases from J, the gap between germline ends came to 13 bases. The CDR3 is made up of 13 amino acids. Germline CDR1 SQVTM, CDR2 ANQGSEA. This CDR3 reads CSVVQGKRETQYF. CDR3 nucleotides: TGCAGCGTTGTGCAGGGGAAGAGAGAGACCCAGTACTTC.

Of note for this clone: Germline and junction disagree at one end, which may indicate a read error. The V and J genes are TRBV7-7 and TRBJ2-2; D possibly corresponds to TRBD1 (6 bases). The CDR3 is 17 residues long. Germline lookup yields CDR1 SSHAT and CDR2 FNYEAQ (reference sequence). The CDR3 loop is CASSRTVVDTVPGELFF. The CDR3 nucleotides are TGTGCTAGCAGCCGGACAGTAGTGGACACTGTGCCCGGGGAGCTGTTTTTT.

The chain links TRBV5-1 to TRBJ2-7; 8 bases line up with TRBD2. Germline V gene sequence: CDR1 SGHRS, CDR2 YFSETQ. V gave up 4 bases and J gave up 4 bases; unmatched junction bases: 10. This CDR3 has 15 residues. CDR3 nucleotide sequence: TGCGCCAGCAGCGAAACTAGCGGTCTCGGTTACGAGCAGTACTTC. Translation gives CASSETSGLGYEQYF.

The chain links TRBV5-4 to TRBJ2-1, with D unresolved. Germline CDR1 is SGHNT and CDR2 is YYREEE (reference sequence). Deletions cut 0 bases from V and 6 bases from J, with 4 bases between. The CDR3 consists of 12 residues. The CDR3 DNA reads TGTGCCAGCAGCTTGGCACTCAATGAGCAGTTCTTC. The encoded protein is CASSLALNEQFF.

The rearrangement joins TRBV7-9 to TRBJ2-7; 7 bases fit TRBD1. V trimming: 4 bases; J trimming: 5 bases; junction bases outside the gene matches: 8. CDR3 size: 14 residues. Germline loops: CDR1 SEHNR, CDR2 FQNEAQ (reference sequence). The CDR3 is CASSYLDRMHEQYF. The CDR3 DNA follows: TGTGCCAGCAGCTATTTGGACAGGATGCACGAGCAGTACTTC.

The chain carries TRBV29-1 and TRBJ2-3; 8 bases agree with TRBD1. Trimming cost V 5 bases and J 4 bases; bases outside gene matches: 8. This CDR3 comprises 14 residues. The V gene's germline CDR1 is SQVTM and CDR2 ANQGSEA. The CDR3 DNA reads TGCAGCGTTACCGCCGGACAGGGCCCAGATACGCAGTATTTT. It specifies CSVTAGQGPDTQYF.

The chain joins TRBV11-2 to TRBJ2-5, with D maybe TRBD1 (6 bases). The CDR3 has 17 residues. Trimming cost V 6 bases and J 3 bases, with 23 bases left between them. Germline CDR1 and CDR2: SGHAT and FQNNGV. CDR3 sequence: CASSSWDYREEKETQYF. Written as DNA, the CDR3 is TGTGCCAGCAGTTCTTGGGATTACAGGGAAGAGAAAGAGACCCAGTACTTC.

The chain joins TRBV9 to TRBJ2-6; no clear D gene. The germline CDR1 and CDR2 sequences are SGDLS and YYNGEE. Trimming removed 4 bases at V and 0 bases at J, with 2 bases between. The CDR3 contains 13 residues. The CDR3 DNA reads TGTGCCAGCAGCTACTCTGGGGCCAACGTCCTGACTTTC. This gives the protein CASSYSGANVLTF.

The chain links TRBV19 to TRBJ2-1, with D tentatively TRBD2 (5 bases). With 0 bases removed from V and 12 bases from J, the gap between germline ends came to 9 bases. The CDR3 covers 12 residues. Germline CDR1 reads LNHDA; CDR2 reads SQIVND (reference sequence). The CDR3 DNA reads TGTGCCAGTAGTATAGAAGTAGGAGGGCAGTTCTTC. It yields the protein CASSIEVGGQFF. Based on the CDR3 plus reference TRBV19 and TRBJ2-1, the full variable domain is DGGITQSPKYLFRKEGQNVTLSCEQNLNHDAMYWYRQDPGQGLRLIYYSQIVNDFQKGDIAEGYSVSREKKESFPLTVTSAQKNPTAFYLCASSIEVGGQFFGPGTRLTVL.